The 10 T cell receptor beta chains given below trace back to one sample, sequenced in a study of Ad26.COV2.S vaccination and SARS-CoV-2 variants. Stated treatment: some 19 received Ad26.COV2.S at low or high dose, single or two shots; about 5 received placebo; per-sample allocation not given. It was on day 63 after the first vaccine or placebo injection that samples were taken. Assay: immunoSEQ multiplex PCR; the TCRdb copy retains only in-frame clones and omits some. The sample carries approximately 500,000 clones, roughly nine tenths recorded once. The source material was peripheral blood, sampled in a trial of Ad26.COV2.S vaccine versus placebo. The receptor source for this set is a person between 18 and 59 years old who received the Ad26.COV2.S COVID-19 vaccine or a placebo.

This chain's CDR3 is CASTLDSNTEAFF. As DNA, the CDR3 is TGTGCCAGCACCCTGGACAGTAACACTGAAGCTTTCTTT. The V call is TRBV14, the J call TRBJ1-1, with D tentatively TRBD1 (6 bases). V was shortened by 7 bases and J by 2 bases, with 11 bases between the two germline ends. Germline-derived CDR1 and CDR2 are SGHDN and FVKESK. The CDR3 totals 13 residues. Full variable domain (remainder filled in from reference TRBV14 and TRBJ1-1): EAGVTQFPSHSVIEKGQTVTLRCDPISGHDNLYWYRRVMGKEIKFLLHFVKESKQDESGMPNNRFLAERTGGTYSTLKVQPAELEDSGVYFCASTLDSNTEAFFGQGTRLTVV.

The chain is built from TRBV6-5 and TRBJ2-5; weak D call: TRBD2 (6 bases). Germline loops: CDR1 MNHEY, CDR2 SVGAGI. Trimming pared 5 bases from V and 7 bases from J, leaving 11 bases between. CDR3 length: 12 residues. CDR3 amino acids: CASSRPAGTQYF. CDR3 coding DNA: TGTGCCAGCAGTAGGCCAGCGGGGACCCAGTACTTC.

The chain couples TRBV5-6 to TRBJ2-2, with D hard to call. The CDR3 loop spans 15 amino acids. Germline lookup yields CDR1 SGHDT and CDR2 YYEEEE. Trimming took 6 bases from V and 1 from J, leaving 13 bases between them. The CDR3, as DNA: TGTGCCAGCACCTACTCCGGACGGAACACCGGGGAGCTGTTTTTT. It encodes CASTYSGRNTGELFF.

The chain links TRBV10-2 to TRBJ1-2; D not certain. V was clipped by 5 bases and J by 2 bases, with 12 bases between them. This CDR3 comprises 14 residues. Germline V gene data show CDR1 as WSHSY and CDR2 as SAAADI. Here the CDR3 DNA reads TGCGCCAGCAGTCCTCGGGTAATCAACTATGGCTACACCTTC. The encoded protein is CASSPRVINYGYTF.

Points on this clone: Different DNA sequences within this sample yield the same CDR3. The J gene is TRBJ2-5, the V gene TRBV30; 12 bases line up with TRBD2. The germline gives CDR1 GTSNPN, CDR2 SVGIG (reference sequence). Trimming cost V 5 bases and J 5 bases; bases outside gene matches: 3. This CDR3 region has 13 residues. The CDR3 DNA is TGTGCCTGGTCACTAGCGGGAGGTGAGACCCAGTACTTC. This codes for CAWSLAGGETQYF. The variable domain in full, with the rest retrieved from reference TRBV30 and TRBJ2-5, is SQTIHQWPATLVQPVGSPLSLECTVEGTSNPNLYWYRQAAGRGLQLLFYSVGIGQISSEVPQNLSASRPQDRQFILSSKKLLLSDSGFYLCAWSLAGGETQYFGPGTRLLVL.

The V gene is TRBV28, the J gene TRBJ1-4; D call uncertain. CDR1 and CDR2 (germline): MDHEN, SYDVKM. Trimming took 3 bases from V and 0 from J, leaving 20 bases between them. The CDR3 is 19 amino acids. The CDR3 protein is CASSFLGRGSAATNEKLFF. The CDR3, as DNA: TGTGCCAGCAGTTTCCTCGGGCGGGGTTCGGCGGCAACTAATGAAAAACTGTTTTTT.

The rearrangement uses TRBV19 and TRBJ1-6; TRBD1 aligns across 8 bases. Germline V CDR1 and CDR2: LNHDA, SQIVND (reference sequence). V shed 7 bases and J 6 bases; nucleotides not matched to a gene: 5. The CDR3 is 14 residues long. In DNA, the CDR3 is TGTGCCAGTACCGAGGACAGGGCTAATTCACCCCTCCACTTT. This encodes CASTEDRANSPLHF.

The CDR3 DNA is TGTGCCAGCAGTGCCGTAGGGGGACCCTATGGCTACACCTTC. This translates into CASSAVGGPYGYTF. The V gene is TRBV7-8, the J gene TRBJ1-2; TRBD1 might be the D (6 bases). V was cut by 6 bases and J by 4 bases, with 15 bases left in between. The germline CDR1 and CDR2 sequences are SGHVS and FQNEAQ. CDR3 length: 14 residues.

The chain employs TRBV7-7 and TRBJ2-1; 13 nucleotides agree with TRBD2. CDR3 size: 15 residues. V lost 4 bases to trimming and J lost 4 bases; unmatched junction nucleotides: 1. Germline V lookup: CDR1 SSHAT, CDR2 FNYEAQ (reference sequence). CDR3 in DNA: TGTGCCAGCAGCTCACTAGCGGGAGGGTACAATGAGCAGTTCTTC. It translates to CASSSLAGGYNEQFF.

This clone was seen just once. V usage is TRBV27 and J usage is TRBJ1-1, with D unresolved. The CDR3 has 12 amino acids. CDR1 and CDR2 from the germline V gene are MNHEY and SMNVEV (reference sequence). Between the trimmed V and J ends, which lost 6 bases and 2 bases, there was a span of 7 bases. The CDR3 DNA follows: TGTGCCAGCAGCCGGGGTAACACTGAAGCTTTCTTT. This sequence encodes CASSRGNTEAFF.